This section outlines one T cell receptor beta chain sequence together with its context. Libraries were prepared by immunoSEQ multiplex PCR; TCRdb keeps only in-frame clonotypes and omits some of them. The sample gives about 660,000 clones, 85% to 90% of which show up once; 0.008% to 0.011% is in the top ten. The record originates from a study of shared T cell receptors in the human thymus. CDR1 and CDR2 (germline): LGHNA, YSLEER. Trimming took 2 bases from V and 3 from J; bases not matched to a gene: 7. This CDR3 spans 16 amino acids. The same sample was also studied in work on human thymus T cells. Per that study: What appeared biased in thymic and blood repertoires was the usage of V and J genes. Related work showed strongly overlapping thymic repertoires across unrelated individuals.

This clonotype was obtained from a boy younger than two with a congenital heart defect. The chain is built from TRBV4-3 and TRBJ2-1; 7 bases are shared with TRBD2. The sequenced sample consisted of thymocytes. CDR3 coding DNA: TGCGCCAGCAGCCAATTGGGGGGGGGAGACTACAATGAGCAGTTCTTC. Encoded protein: CASSQLGGGDYNEQFF.